This T cell receptor (beta chain) was observed in a study of blood T cell repertoires in COVID-19. Recruits, aged about 18 to 100 years, lived in 20 to 30 US areas. Germline CDR1 SGHTA, CDR2 FQGNSA. V trimming: 4 bases; J trimming: 0 bases; junction bases outside the gene matches: 12. CDR3 length equals 19 residues. TCRdb keeps only in-frame clones here, not all; method: immunoSEQ multiplex PCR. The sample has 270,000 or so clones, approximately 89% seen once. The TCR comes from a young woman who had recovered from COVID-19. This chain connects TRBV7-2 to TRBJ2-3, with TRBD2 matching over 11 bases. Sequencing was carried out using PBMCs or T cells enriched from blood (not recorded which). The CDR3 sequence: CASSWQLAGGGTSTDTQYF. CDR3 sequence (DNA): TGTGCCAGCAGCTGGCAGCTAGCGGGGGGCGGGACTAGCACAGATACGCAGTATTTT.